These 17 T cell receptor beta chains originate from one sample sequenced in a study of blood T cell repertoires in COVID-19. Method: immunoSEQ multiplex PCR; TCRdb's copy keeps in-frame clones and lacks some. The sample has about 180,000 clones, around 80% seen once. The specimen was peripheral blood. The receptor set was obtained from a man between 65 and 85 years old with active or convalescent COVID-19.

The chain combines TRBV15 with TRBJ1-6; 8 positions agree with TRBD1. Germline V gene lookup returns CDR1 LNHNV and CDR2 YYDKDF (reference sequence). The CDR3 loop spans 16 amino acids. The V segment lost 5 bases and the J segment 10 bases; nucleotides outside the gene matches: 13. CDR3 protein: CATSSGARGLESPLHF. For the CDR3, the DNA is TGTGCCACCAGCTCCGGGGCCAGGGGGCTGGAATCACCCCTCCACTTT. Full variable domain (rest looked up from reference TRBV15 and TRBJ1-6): DAMVIQNPRYQVTQFGKPVTLSCSQTLNHNVMYWYQQKSSQAPKLLFHYYDKDFNNEADTPDNFQSRRPNTSFCFLDIRSPGLGDTAMYLCATSSGARGLESPLHFGNGTRLTVT.

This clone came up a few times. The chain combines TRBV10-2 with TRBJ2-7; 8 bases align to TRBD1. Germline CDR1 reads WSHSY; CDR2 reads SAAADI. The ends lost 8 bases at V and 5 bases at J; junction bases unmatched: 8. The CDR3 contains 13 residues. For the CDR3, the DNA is TGCGCCAGCCGCAACAGGGGGGAAGACGAGCAGTACTTC. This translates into CASRNRGEDEQYF.

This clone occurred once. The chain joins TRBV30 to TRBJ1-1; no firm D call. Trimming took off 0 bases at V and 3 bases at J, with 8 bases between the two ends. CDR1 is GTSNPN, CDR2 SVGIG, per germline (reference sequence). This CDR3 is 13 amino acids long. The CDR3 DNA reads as TGTGCCTGGAGTGTACAGAGTGACACTGAAGCTTTCTTT. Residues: CAWSVQSDTEAFF.

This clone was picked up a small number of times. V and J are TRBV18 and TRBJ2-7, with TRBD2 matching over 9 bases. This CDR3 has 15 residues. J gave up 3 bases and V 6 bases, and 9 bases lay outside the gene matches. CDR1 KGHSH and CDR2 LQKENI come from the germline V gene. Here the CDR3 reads CASSLTSGLVYEQYF. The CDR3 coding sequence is TGTGCCAGCTCCCTCACTAGCGGGCTGGTCTACGAGCAGTACTTC.

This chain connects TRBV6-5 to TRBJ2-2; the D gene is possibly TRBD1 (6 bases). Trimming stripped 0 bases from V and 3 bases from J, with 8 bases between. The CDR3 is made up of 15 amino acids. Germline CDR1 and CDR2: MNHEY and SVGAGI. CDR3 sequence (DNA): TGTGCCAGCAGTTACTCAGGGACATACACCGGGGAGCTGTTTTTT. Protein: CASSYSGTYTGELFF.

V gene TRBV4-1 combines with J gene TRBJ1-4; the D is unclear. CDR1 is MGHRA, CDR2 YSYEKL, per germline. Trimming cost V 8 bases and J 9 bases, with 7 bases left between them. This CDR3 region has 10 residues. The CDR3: CASGGKKLFF. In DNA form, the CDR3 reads TGCGCCAGCGGCGGGAAAAAACTGTTTTTT.

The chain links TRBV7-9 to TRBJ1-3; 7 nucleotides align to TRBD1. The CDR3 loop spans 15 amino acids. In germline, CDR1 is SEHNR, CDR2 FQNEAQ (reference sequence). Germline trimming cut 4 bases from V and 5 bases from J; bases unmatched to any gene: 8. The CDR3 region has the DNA TGTGCCAGCAGCTCAGACAGGGAACCAAGAAACACCATATATTTT. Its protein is CASSSDREPRNTIYF.

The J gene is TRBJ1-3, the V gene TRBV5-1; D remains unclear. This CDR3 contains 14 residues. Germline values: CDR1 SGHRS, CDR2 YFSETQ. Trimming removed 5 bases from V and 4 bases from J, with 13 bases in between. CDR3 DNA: TGCGCCAGCAGTCCCTCCGGGATCGGAAACACCATATATTTT. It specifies CASSPSGIGNTIYF.

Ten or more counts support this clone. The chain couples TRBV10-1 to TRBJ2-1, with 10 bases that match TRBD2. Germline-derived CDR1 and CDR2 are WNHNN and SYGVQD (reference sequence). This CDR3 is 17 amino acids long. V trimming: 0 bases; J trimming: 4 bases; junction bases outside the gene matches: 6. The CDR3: CASSESPSGSGYNEQFF. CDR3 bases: TGCGCCAGCAGTGAGTCCCCTAGCGGGAGTGGGTACAATGAGCAGTTCTTC.

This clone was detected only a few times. CDR3 sequence (DNA): TGTGCCAGCAGCGCGGAGGGGTATGGCTACACCTTC. It translates to CASSAEGYGYTF. The rearrangement uses TRBV9 and TRBJ1-2, with a tentative D call TRBD1 (5 bases). Trimming cost V 3 bases and J 5 bases, with 8 bases left between them. Germline lookup yields CDR1 SGDLS and CDR2 YYNGEE. The CDR3 runs 12 residues. The whole variable domain, filled in from reference TRBV9 and TRBJ1-2, reads DSGVTQTPKHLITATGQRVTLRCSPRSGDLSVYWYQQSLDQGLQFLIQYYNGEERAKGNILERFSAQQFPDLHSELNLSSLELGDSALYFCASSAEGYGYTFGSGTRLTVV.

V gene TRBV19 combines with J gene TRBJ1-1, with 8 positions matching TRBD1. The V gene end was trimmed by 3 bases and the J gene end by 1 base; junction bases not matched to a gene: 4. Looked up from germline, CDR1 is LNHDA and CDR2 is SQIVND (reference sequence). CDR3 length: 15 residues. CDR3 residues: CASSIPGQENTEAFF. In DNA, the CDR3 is TGTGCCAGTAGTATCCCGGGACAGGAGAACACTGAAGCTTTCTTT. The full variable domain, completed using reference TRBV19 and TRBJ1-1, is DGGITQSPKYLFRKEGQNVTLSCEQNLNHDAMYWYRQDPGQGLRLIYYSQIVNDFQKGDIAEGYSVSREKKESFPLTVTSAQKNPTAFYLCASSIPGQENTEAFFGQGTRLTVV.

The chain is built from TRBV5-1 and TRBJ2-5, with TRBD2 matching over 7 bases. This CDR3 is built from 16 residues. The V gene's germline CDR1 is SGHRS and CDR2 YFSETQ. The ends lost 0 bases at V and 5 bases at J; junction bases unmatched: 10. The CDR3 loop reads CASSLVGTMNVETQYF. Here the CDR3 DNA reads TGCGCCAGCAGCTTGGTAGGGACTATGAATGTCGAGACCCAGTACTTC.

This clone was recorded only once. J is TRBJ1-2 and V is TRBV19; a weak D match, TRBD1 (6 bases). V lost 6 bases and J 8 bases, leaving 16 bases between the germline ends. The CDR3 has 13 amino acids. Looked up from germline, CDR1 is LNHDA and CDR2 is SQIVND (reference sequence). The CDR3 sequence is CASSPTGSLGYTF. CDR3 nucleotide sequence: TGTGCCAGTAGCCCGACAGGAAGCCTAGGCTACACCTTC.

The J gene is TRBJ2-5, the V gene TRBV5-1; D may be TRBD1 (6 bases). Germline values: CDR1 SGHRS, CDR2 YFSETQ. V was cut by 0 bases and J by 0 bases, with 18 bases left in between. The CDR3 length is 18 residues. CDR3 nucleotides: TGCGCCAGCAGCTTGGAACTCTCCGGGACACCTAACCAAGAGACCCAGTACTTC. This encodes CASSLELSGTPNQETQYF.

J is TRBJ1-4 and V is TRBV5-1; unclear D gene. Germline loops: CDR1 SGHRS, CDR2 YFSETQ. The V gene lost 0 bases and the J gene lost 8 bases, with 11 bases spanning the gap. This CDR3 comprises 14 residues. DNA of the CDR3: TGCGCCAGCAGCTTGGCCACGCGGGAAGAAAAACTGTTTTTT. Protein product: CASSLATREEKLFF. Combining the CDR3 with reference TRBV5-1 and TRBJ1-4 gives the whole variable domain KAGVTQTPRYLIKTRGQQVTLSCSPISGHRSVSWYQQTPGQGLQFLFEYFSETQRNKGNFPGRFSGRQFSNSRSEMNVSTLELGDSALYLCASSLATREEKLFFGSGTQLSVL.

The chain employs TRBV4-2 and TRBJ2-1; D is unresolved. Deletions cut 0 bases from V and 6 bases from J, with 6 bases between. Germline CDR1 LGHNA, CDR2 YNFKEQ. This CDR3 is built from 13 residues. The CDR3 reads CASSQDSRNEQFF. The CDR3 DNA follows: TGTGCCAGCAGCCAAGATTCTCGCAATGAGCAGTTCTTC.

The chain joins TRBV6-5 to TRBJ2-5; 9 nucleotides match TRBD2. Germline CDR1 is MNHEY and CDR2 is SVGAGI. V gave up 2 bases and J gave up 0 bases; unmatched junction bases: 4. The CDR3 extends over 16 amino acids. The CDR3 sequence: CASSYALAGNQETQYF. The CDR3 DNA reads TGTGCCAGCAGTTACGCGCTAGCGGGGAACCAAGAGACCCAGTACTTC.